Listed below are T cell receptor beta chains from one sample, sequenced in a study of OX40 agonist ivuxolimab in advanced cancers. Libraries were prepared by immunoSEQ multiplex PCR; TCRdb keeps only in-frame clonotypes and omits some of them. The table shows tens of thousands of clones, with about 81% occurring only once. Material: CD4+ or CD8+ T cells sorted from blood, obtained in a trial of the OX40 agonist ivuxolimab. Receptors were obtained from an adult with an advanced solid tumor such as melanoma, head and neck, liver or kidney cancer. The CDR3 runs from the conserved cysteine through the conserved F or W. A D gene is named only where the DNA matches it firmly. Part of the rows lack a size; the others show once, few, many or a class for expanded clones.

V gene: TRBV30; D gene: TRBD2; J gene: TRBJ2-7; clone size: NA; CDR3 DNA: TGTGCCTGGAGTGTCGGGGGGGGCATTGACGAGCAGTACTTC; CDR3 protein: CAWSVGGGIDEQYF
V gene: TRBV9; D gene: TRBD1; J gene: TRBJ2-5; clone size: NA; CDR3 DNA: TGTGCCAGCAGCGTAAGGGGACAGGGCGGTTCGGGAGAGACCCAGTACTTC; CDR3 protein: CASSVRGQGGSGETQYF
V gene: TRBV28; D gene: NA; J gene: TRBJ1-2; clone size: NA; CDR3 DNA: TGTGCCAGCGCTCAGAGCCCCAACAGGGCATATGGCTACACCTTC; CDR3 protein: CASAQSPNRAYGYTF
V gene: TRBV5-1; D gene: TRBD2; J gene: TRBJ2-5; clone size: NA; CDR3 DNA: TGCGCCAGCAGCCCCGGGGGGGGAAACCAAGAGACCCAGTACTTC; CDR3 protein: CASSPGGGNQETQYF
V gene: TRBV5-1; D gene: NA; J gene: TRBJ2-1; clone size: NA; CDR3 DNA: TGCGCCAGCAGCTTGGGTTACAGGAGCTCCTACAATGAGCAGTTCTTC; CDR3 protein: CASSLGYRSSYNEQFF
V gene: TRBV29-1; D gene: NA; J gene: TRBJ1-5; clone size: NA; CDR3 DNA: TGCAGCGTGCGGGGGGTGGGCAATCAGCCCCAGCATTTT; CDR3 protein: CSVRGVGNQPQHF
V gene: TRBV30; D gene: TRBD1; J gene: TRBJ2-5; clone size: NA; CDR3 DNA: TGTGCCTGGGGGACAGTCGGGCAAGAGACCCAGTACTTC; CDR3 protein: CAWGTVGQETQYF
V gene: TRBV28; D gene: TRBD1; J gene: TRBJ2-7; clone size: NA; CDR3 DNA: TGTGCCAGCAGTCCTCGGGACAGGAACTACGAGCAGTACTTC; CDR3 protein: CASSPRDRNYEQYF
V gene: TRBV11-2; D gene: NA; J gene: TRBJ2-4; clone size: NA; CDR3 DNA: TGTGCCAGCAGCTTAGATTTTGCGGACATTCAGTACTTC; CDR3 protein: CASSLDFADIQYF
V gene: TRBV30; D gene: NA; J gene: TRBJ1-2; clone size: NA; CDR3 DNA: TGTGCCTGGAGTGTAGCAGGCGGGGGAGGCTACACCTTC; CDR3 protein: CAWSVAGGGGYTF
V gene: TRBV6-5; D gene: NA; J gene: TRBJ1-4; clone size: NA; CDR3 DNA: TGTGCCAGCAGTTACGACGGTGCCAGGGAGGAAAAACTGTTTTTT; CDR3 protein: CASSYDGAREEKLFF
V gene: TRBV18; D gene: NA; J gene: TRBJ1-1; clone size: NA; CDR3 DNA: TGTGCCAGCTCATCGGTGTTAACTGAAGCTTTCTTT; CDR3 protein: CASSSVLTEAFF
V gene: TRBV11-1; D gene: NA; J gene: TRBJ1-2; clone size: NA; CDR3 DNA: TGTGCCAGCAGCCAGTACCAGGACAGCCCGTATGGCTACACCTTC; CDR3 protein: CASSQYQDSPYGYTF
V gene: TRBV5-4; D gene: NA; J gene: TRBJ2-7; clone size: NA; CDR3 DNA: TGTGCCAGCAGGCCGCAGGGATCCTACGAGCAGTACTTC; CDR3 protein: CASRPQGSYEQYF
V gene: TRBV5-4; D gene: TRBD1; J gene: TRBJ2-2; clone size: NA; CDR3 DNA: TGTGCCAGCAGCTTTGGACAGGCCTTACCGACCGGGGAGCTGTTTTTT; CDR3 protein: CASSFGQALPTGELFF
V gene: TRBV10-1; D gene: NA; J gene: TRBJ2-4; clone size: NA; CDR3 DNA: TGCGCCAGCAGTGAATCCAGGGACAAAAACATTCAGTACTTC; CDR3 protein: CASSESRDKNIQYF
V gene: TRBV11-2; D gene: TRBD2; J gene: TRBJ2-7; clone size: NA; CDR3 DNA: TGTGCCAGCAGCTTAGATCGGGGGGGACCAGGCTACGAGCAGTACTTC; CDR3 protein: CASSLDRGGPGYEQYF
V gene: TRBV18; D gene: TRBD2; J gene: TRBJ2-3; clone size: NA; CDR3 DNA: TGTGCCAGCGCGGGACTAGCGGGGGGCACAGATACGCAGTATTTT; CDR3 protein: CASAGLAGGTDTQYF
V gene: TRBV27; D gene: TRBD1; J gene: TRBJ2-1; clone size: NA; CDR3 DNA: TGTGCCAGCAATTTAGACAGGGATCGCAATGAGCAGTTCTTC; CDR3 protein: CASNLDRDRNEQFF
V gene: TRBV19; D gene: NA; J gene: TRBJ2-1; clone size: NA; CDR3 DNA: TGTGCCAGTAGTAACCCATTGGGGGGAGTGCTTCTTAATGAGCAGTTCTTC; CDR3 protein: CASSNPLGGVLLNEQFF
V gene: TRBV6-4; D gene: NA; J gene: TRBJ2-1; clone size: NA; CDR3 DNA: TGTGCCAGCAGTTGGGACGGCTACAATGAGCAGTTCTTC; CDR3 protein: CASSWDGYNEQFF
V gene: TRBV6-5; D gene: TRBD1; J gene: TRBJ1-4; clone size: NA; CDR3 DNA: TGTGCCAGCAGTTACTCGTCGACAGGGAATGAAAAACTGTTTTTT; CDR3 protein: CASSYSSTGNEKLFF
V gene: TRBV9; D gene: TRBD1; J gene: TRBJ2-5; clone size: NA; CDR3 DNA: TGTGCCAGCAGCGCCCAGACAGGGGGCGTGACCCAGTACTTC; CDR3 protein: CASSAQTGGVTQYF
V gene: TRBV14; D gene: NA; J gene: TRBJ2-7; clone size: NA; CDR3 DNA: TGTGCCAGCAGCCATGTACGGACAGAGCAGTACTTC; CDR3 protein: CASSHVRTEQYF
V gene: TRBV19; D gene: TRBD1; J gene: TRBJ2-1; clone size: NA; CDR3 DNA: TGTGCCAGTAGTATAACTGGGACAGGATACAATGAGCAGTTCTTC; CDR3 protein: CASSITGTGYNEQFF
V gene: TRBV9; D gene: TRBD1; J gene: TRBJ1-1; clone size: few; CDR3 DNA: TGTGCCAGCAGCCATCGACAGGGGGGGCTCACTGAAGCTTTCTTT; CDR3 protein: CASSHRQGGLTEAFF
V gene: TRBV18; D gene: NA; J gene: TRBJ2-1; clone size: NA; CDR3 DNA: TGTGCCAGCTCTCCTTCTGGGGGCTACAATGAGCAGTTCTTC; CDR3 protein: CASSPSGGYNEQFF
V gene: TRBV18; D gene: NA; J gene: TRBJ1-5; clone size: NA; CDR3 DNA: TGTGCCAGCTCACCTGAAGCCGCGGGGATGAATCAGCCCCAGCATTTT; CDR3 protein: CASSPEAAGMNQPQHF
V gene: TRBV4-2; D gene: NA; J gene: TRBJ1-5; clone size: NA; CDR3 DNA: TGTGCCAGCAGCCAAGATTTCCGGCGGGGTCAGCCCCAGCATTTT; CDR3 protein: CASSQDFRRGQPQHF
V gene: TRBV19; D gene: TRBD2; J gene: TRBJ2-5; clone size: NA; CDR3 DNA: TGTGCCAGTGCCCCGACTAGCGGGGGGGGAACCCAGTACTTC; CDR3 protein: CASAPTSGGGTQYF
V gene: TRBV18; D gene: NA; J gene: TRBJ1-3; clone size: NA; CDR3 DNA: TGTGCCAGCTCACTGGCCGCTGGCTACTCTGGAAACACCATATATTTT; CDR3 protein: CASSLAAGYSGNTIYF
V gene: TRBV18; D gene: TRBD2; J gene: TRBJ2-5; clone size: NA; CDR3 DNA: TGTGCCAGCTCACCACCGTCTAGCGGGGGAGCAGAGACCCAGTACTTC; CDR3 protein: CASSPPSSGGAETQYF
V gene: TRBV30; D gene: NA; J gene: TRBJ1-6; clone size: NA; CDR3 DNA: TGTGCCTGGATCGCCCACCGGAATTCACCCCTCCACTTT; CDR3 protein: CAWIAHRNSPLHF
V gene: TRBV5-8; D gene: TRBD2; J gene: TRBJ2-7; clone size: NA; CDR3 DNA: TGTGCCAGCAGCTGGGGCGGGGGAACCTACGAGCAGTACTTC; CDR3 protein: CASSWGGGTYEQYF
V gene: TRBV2; D gene: NA; J gene: TRBJ1-4; clone size: NA; CDR3 DNA: TGTGCCAGCACTGGCCATCCAACTAATGAAAAACTGTTTTTT; CDR3 protein: CASTGHPTNEKLFF
V gene: TRBV28; D gene: TRBD1; J gene: TRBJ1-1; clone size: NA; CDR3 DNA: TGTGCCAGCAGCCGACCGGACAGGGGGCCGAACACTGAAGCTTTCTTT; CDR3 protein: CASSRPDRGPNTEAFF
V gene: TRBV6-4; D gene: NA; J gene: TRBJ1-5; clone size: NA; CDR3 DNA: TGTGCCAGCAGTGACTCCCGGGCCCAAAACAATCAGCCCCAGCATTTT; CDR3 protein: CASSDSRAQNNQPQHF
V gene: TRBV5-3; D gene: TRBD2; J gene: TRBJ2-2; clone size: once; CDR3 DNA: TGTGCCAGGAGGGCGGGGGGCCCCACCGGGGAGCTGTTTTTT; CDR3 protein: CARRAGGPTGELFF
V gene: TRBV10-3; D gene: NA; J gene: TRBJ2-5; clone size: few; CDR3 DNA: TGTGCCATCAGTGACCGGACCGGAGGTGGAGAGACCCAGTACTTC; CDR3 protein: CAISDRTGGGETQYF
V gene: TRBV19; D gene: NA; J gene: TRBJ1-4; clone size: NA; CDR3 DNA: TGTGCCAGTAGTTTGGGACGGCGGGGTAATGAAAAACTGTTTTTT; CDR3 protein: CASSLGRRGNEKLFF
V gene: TRBV6-4; D gene: NA; J gene: TRBJ1-5; clone size: NA; CDR3 DNA: TGTGCCAGCAGTGAGGGGGGCCAGGGGCAGCCCCAGCATTTT; CDR3 protein: CASSEGGQGQPQHF
V gene: TRBV5-6; D gene: NA; J gene: TRBJ1-3; clone size: NA; CDR3 DNA: TGTGCCAGCAGCCTCAGGGGTTACTCTGGAAACACCATATATTTT; CDR3 protein: CASSLRGYSGNTIYF
V gene: TRBV28; D gene: NA; J gene: TRBJ1-5; clone size: NA; CDR3 DNA: TGTGCCAGCAGTGAACAGGACGGGCTGGAGGCCCAGCATTTT; CDR3 protein: CASSEQDGLEAQHF
V gene: TRBV21-1; D gene: NA; J gene: TRBJ1-1; clone size: NA; CDR3 DNA: TGTGCCAGCAGCAACCAGGGGTACACTGAAGCTTTCTTT; CDR3 protein: CASSNQGYTEAFF
V gene: TRBV5-1; D gene: TRBD1; J gene: TRBJ2-1; clone size: once; CDR3 DNA: TGCGCCAGCAGTCCGGGACAGGGGGCTCCGGGGTCCTACAATGAGCAGTTCTTC; CDR3 protein: CASSPGQGAPGSYNEQFF
V gene: TRBV5-1; D gene: TRBD1; J gene: TRBJ1-1; clone size: few; CDR3 DNA: TGCGCCAGCAGCTTTAACAGGGGGCTGGGTACTGAAGCTTTCTTT; CDR3 protein: CASSFNRGLGTEAFF
V gene: TRBV7-9; D gene: TRBD2; J gene: TRBJ2-3; clone size: NA; CDR3 DNA: TGTGCCAGCAGCCGGGACTATGGCACAGATACGCAGTATTTT; CDR3 protein: CASSRDYGTDTQYF
V gene: TRBV15; D gene: NA; J gene: TRBJ2-7; clone size: NA; CDR3 DNA: TGTGCCACCAGCAGAGATCTAGGCTCCTACGAGCAGTACTTC; CDR3 protein: CATSRDLGSYEQYF
V gene: TRBV5-6; D gene: TRBD2; J gene: TRBJ2-3; clone size: NA; CDR3 DNA: TGTGCCAGCAGCTCACTAGCGGGGGAGGATACGCAGTATTTT; CDR3 protein: CASSSLAGEDTQYF
V gene: TRBV6-1; D gene: NA; J gene: TRBJ1-3; clone size: NA; CDR3 DNA: TGTGCCAGCAGCGCGTACTCCGGGGCAGGAAACACCATATATTTT; CDR3 protein: CASSAYSGAGNTIYF
V gene: TRBV6-1; D gene: NA; J gene: TRBJ2-7; clone size: NA; CDR3 DNA: TGTGCCAGCAGTCCGGGACACGGTGCCTACGAGCAGTACTTC; CDR3 protein: CASSPGHGAYEQYF
V gene: TRBV7-2; D gene: TRBD1; J gene: TRBJ1-4; clone size: NA; CDR3 DNA: TGTGCCAGCAGCTTTGCAGGGGGCGAAAAACTGTTTTTT; CDR3 protein: CASSFAGGEKLFF
V gene: TRBV19; D gene: NA; J gene: TRBJ2-3; clone size: NA; CDR3 DNA: TGTGCCAGTAGTATAGATCAAGGCGGGGGAGGGGGAGATACGCAGTATTTT; CDR3 protein: CASSIDQGGGGGDTQYF
V gene: TRBV10-1; D gene: NA; J gene: TRBJ1-5; clone size: once; CDR3 DNA: TGCGCCAGCCCCCAGGATGCGGATAGAAGCAATCAGCCCCAGCATTTT; CDR3 protein: CASPQDADRSNQPQHF